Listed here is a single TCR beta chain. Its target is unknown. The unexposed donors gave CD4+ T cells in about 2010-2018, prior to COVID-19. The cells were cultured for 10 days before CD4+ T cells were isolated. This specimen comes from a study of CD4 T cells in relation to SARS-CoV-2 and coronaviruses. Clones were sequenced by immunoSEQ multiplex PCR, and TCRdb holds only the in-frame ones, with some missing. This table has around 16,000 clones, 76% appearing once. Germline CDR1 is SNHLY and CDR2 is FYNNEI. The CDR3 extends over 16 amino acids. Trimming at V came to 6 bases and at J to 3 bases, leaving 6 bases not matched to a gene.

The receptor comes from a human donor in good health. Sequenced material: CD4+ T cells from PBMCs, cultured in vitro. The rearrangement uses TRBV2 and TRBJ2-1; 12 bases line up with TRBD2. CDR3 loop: CASRRLAGAYYNEQFF. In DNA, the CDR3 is TGTGCCAGCAGGAGACTAGCGGGAGCGTACTACAATGAGCAGTTCTTC.